The 3 T cell receptor beta chains below come from one sample, sequenced in a study of graft-versus-host responses after intestinal transplantation. TCRdb keeps only in-frame clones here, not all; method: immunoSEQ multiplex PCR. In the table there are more than 12,000 clones, almost 30% of which are singletons. Sequencing was performed on alloreactive CD4+ T cells from a mixed lymphocyte reaction culture, taken before intestinal transplant. Described subset: CFSE-low proliferating T cells sorted from approximately 6-day pre-transplant mixed lymphocyte reaction (GvH or HvG direction). These receptors were taken from a human patient who received an intestinal transplant.

The V call is TRBV7-2, the J call TRBJ1-5, with D possibly matching TRBD1 (6 bases). Trimming stripped 0 bases from V and 6 bases from J, with 15 bases between. Per the germline V gene, CDR1 is SGHTA and CDR2 is FQGNSA. There are 16 residues in the CDR3. Here the CDR3 DNA reads TGTGCCAGCAGCTTAGCGGGGGGTGGGGGCAGTCAGCCCCAGCATTTT. This translates into CASSLAGGGGSQPQHF.

The J gene is TRBJ2-6, the V gene TRBV2; no clear D. This CDR3 comprises 13 residues. The V gene's germline CDR1 is SNHLY and CDR2 FYNNEI. The V gene lost 6 bases and the J gene lost 2 bases, with 5 bases spanning the gap. CDR3 protein: CASRVTGANVLTF. CDR3 DNA: TGTGCCAGCAGGGTAACTGGGGCCAACGTCCTGACTTTC. Full variable domain (rest looked up from reference TRBV2 and TRBJ2-6): EPEVTQTPSHQVTQMGQEVILRCVPISNHLYFYWYRQILGQKVEFLVSFYNNEISEKSEIFDDQFSVERPDGSNFTLKIRSTKLEDSAMYFCASRVTGANVLTFGAGSRLTVL.

This clone was seen a few times. The rearrangement uses TRBV20-1 and TRBJ2-3; D unresolved. The CDR3 has 11 amino acids. Trimming removed 6 bases at V and 0 bases at J, with 4 bases between. Germline CDR1 and CDR2: DFQATT and SNEGSKA (reference sequence). CDR3 coding DNA: TGCAGTGCGCCTAGCACAGATACGCAGTATTTT. Its protein is CSAPSTDTQYF.